This entry lists 3 T cell receptor beta chains sequenced from one sample in a study of control samples from healthy donors and cancer patients. Produced via immunoSEQ multiplex PCR; TCRdb's table is partial and in-frame only. This sample has 210,000 or so clones, with roughly nine tenths found just once. Material: blood. The receptors were sampled from a man aged 30-40 years in good health.

The V and J genes are TRBV4-2 and TRBJ2-5, with TRBD2 matching 13 bases. This CDR3 is 15 amino acids long. With 4 bases clipped from V and 4 bases from J, the junction kept 3 bases outside the gene matches. Germline loops: CDR1 LGHNA, CDR2 YNFKEQ. CDR3 sequence: CASSLGLAGLETQYF. For the CDR3, the DNA is TGTGCCAGCAGCCTGGGACTAGCGGGGTTAGAGACCCAGTACTTC.

V and J are TRBV6-5 and TRBJ1-1, with D maybe TRBD1 (6 bases). V was clipped by 4 bases and J by 6 bases, with 18 bases between them. Germline V gene lookup returns CDR1 MNHEY and CDR2 SVGAGI. The CDR3 runs to 15 residues. CDR3 protein: CASSSQGLRGSEAFF. Written as DNA, the CDR3 is TGTGCCAGCAGTTCCCAGGGGCTCAGGGGTTCTGAAGCTTTCTTT.

V is TRBV12-3 or TRBV12-4 and J is TRBJ2-7; D unresolved. Trimming removed 8 bases from V and 7 bases from J, with 15 bases in between. CDR3 length: 12 amino acids. The DNA for the CDR3 is TGTGCCAGCGGTGAGGCTGTCGGTGAGCAGTACTTC. Protein product: CASGEAVGEQYF.